One and the same sample provided the 15 T cell receptor beta chains below, sequenced in a study of T cell clonotyping in hematopoietic cell transplantation. Clones were read by immunoSEQ multiplex PCR, and TCRdb kept only the in-frame ones, dropping some. The data hold approximately 10,000 clones, with approximately 90% observed a single time. Sequencing was carried out using peripheral blood mononuclear cells. Receptor source: a woman between 45 and 65 years old in good health. Some clones in this sample may be carry-over from other donors' samples.

The V call is TRBV28, the J call TRBJ2-3; D not resolved. This CDR3 has 13 amino acids. V shed 5 bases and J shed 2 bases, with 8 bases lying between them. Germline-derived CDR1 and CDR2 are MDHEN and SYDVKM. This CDR3 is CASSRPYTDTQYF. CDR3 sequence (DNA): TGTGCCAGCAGTCGACCCTACACAGATACGCAGTATTTT. Combining the CDR3 with reference TRBV28 and TRBJ2-3 gives the whole variable domain DVKVTQSSRYLVKRTGEKVFLECVQDMDHENMFWYRQDPGLGLRLIYFSYDVKMKEKGDIPEGYSVSREKKERFSLILESASTNQTSMYLCASSRPYTDTQYFGPGTRLTVL.

The CDR3 bases are TGTGCCAGCACGTCTCGGGGGGGGCCGTCAGATACGCAGTATTTT. Protein product: CASTSRGGPSDTQYF. This chain uses TRBV9 with TRBJ2-3; 8 nucleotides align to TRBD2. J was trimmed by 4 bases and V by 6 bases; bases with no gene match: 10. The CDR3 sequence is 15 residues long. The germline V gene encodes CDR1 SGDLS and CDR2 YYNGEE.

This chain uses TRBV29-1 with TRBJ1-1; D is possibly TRBD1 (6 bases). Germline assignment: CDR1 SQVTM and CDR2 ANQGSEA. V was cut by 0 bases and J by 10 bases, with 6 bases left in between. The CDR3 is 10 amino acids. CDR3 in amino acids: CSVEEGAAFF. Here the CDR3 DNA reads TGCAGCGTTGAAGAGGGGGCAGCTTTCTTT.

Only a few counts were recorded for this clone. This sequence joins TRBV2 and TRBJ2-2; D is perhaps TRBD1 (5 bases). Between the trimmed V and J ends, which lost 6 bases and 13 bases, there was a span of 24 bases. This CDR3 contains 15 residues. Germline V gene data show CDR1 as SNHLY and CDR2 as FYNNEI. Here the CDR3 DNA reads TGTGCCAGCAGCCAGGGTATCGCACGTATGTTCGGGCTGTTTTTT. Residues: CASSQGIARMFGLFF.

The CDR3 spells CASSQIKGLRVGYTF. In nucleotides, the CDR3 is TGCGCCAGCAGCCAAATAAAGGGTTTAAGAGTAGGCTACACCTTC. This rearrangement joins TRBV4-3 to TRBJ1-2, with D uncertain. The CDR3 runs to 15 residues. Germline assignment: CDR1 LGHNA and CDR2 YSLEER. Trimming removed 2 bases at V and 8 bases at J, with 18 bases between.

The rearrangement uses TRBV5-1 and TRBJ2-7; D ambiguous. Trimming removed 4 bases from V and 2 bases from J, with 19 bases in between. CDR1 SGHRS and CDR2 YFSETQ come from the germline V gene. CDR3 length: 16 amino acids. CDR3 in DNA: TGCGCCAGCAGCCCTCCTCCGGGCAGCGCGCCCTACGAGCAGTACTTC. The encoded protein is CASSPPPGSAPYEQYF.

The table lists this clone with a few counts. The chain uses TRBV4-2 and TRBJ2-2, with D perhaps given as TRBD1 or TRBD2 (5 bases each). Trimming pared 4 bases from V and 3 bases from J, leaving 15 bases between. Germline loops: CDR1 LGHNA, CDR2 YNFKEQ. The CDR3 consists of 16 residues. The DNA of the CDR3 is TGTGCCAGCAGCCCCCGTGAGGGGCGGGACACCGGGGAGCTGTTTTTT. Protein sequence: CASSPREGRDTGELFF.

This chain links TRBV7-9 with TRBJ1-6; D gene ambiguous. Germline assignment: CDR1 SEHNR and CDR2 FQNEAQ (reference sequence). V lost 1 base and J 9 bases, leaving 7 bases between the germline ends. CDR3 size: 13 residues. CDR3 nucleotide sequence: TGTGCCAGCAGCTTAGGGTTCGGTTCACCCCTCCACTTT. It codes for CASSLGFGSPLHF.

The sample holds one count of this clone. The chain is built from TRBV28 and TRBJ2-7; a weak D match, TRBD1 (5 bases). In germline, CDR1 is MDHEN, CDR2 SYDVKM. V lost 3 bases to trimming and J lost 3 bases, with 6 bases between them. The CDR3 sequence is 12 residues long. The CDR3 DNA sequence: TGTGCCAGCAGTTTTCAGGGCTACGAGCAGTACTTC. This codes for CASSFQGYEQYF.

Only a few counts were recorded for this clone. The J gene is TRBJ1-3, the V gene TRBV6-6; 7 bases align to TRBD1. The CDR3 loop spans 16 amino acids. Germline V gene lookup returns CDR1 MNHNY and CDR2 SVGAGI (reference sequence). The trim removed 6 bases at V and 0 bases at J, leaving 8 bases unmatched. The chain's CDR3 is CASSRGQHNSGNTIYF. The CDR3 DNA reads as TGTGCCAGCAGCCGGGGACAGCACAACTCTGGAAACACCATATATTTT.

This clone has just one count. The rearrangement joins TRBV5-1 to TRBJ2-5, with D perhaps matching TRBD2 (6 bases). The germline V and J ends were trimmed by 3 bases and 3 bases, with 12 bases remaining between them. This CDR3 spans 14 amino acids. Germline V CDR1 and CDR2: SGHRS, YFSETQ. In DNA, the CDR3 is TGCGCCAGCAGCTCCGGAGGGGAAAAAGAGACCCAGTACTTC. It codes for CASSSGGEKETQYF.

The chain couples TRBV4-2 to TRBJ2-5; D not resolved. The germline CDR1 and CDR2 sequences are LGHNA and YNFKEQ. The CDR3 contains 16 residues. Trimming took 1 base from V and 2 from J, leaving 14 bases between them. The CDR3 region is CASSQGETTLQETQYF. The CDR3 DNA is TGTGCCAGCAGCCAAGGAGAGACGACCCTACAAGAGACCCAGTACTTC.

V is TRBV19 and J is TRBJ2-1; the match to TRBD2 covers 10 bases. The V and J ends lost 3 bases and 0 bases, in that order; junction bases with no gene match: 11. The CDR3 extends over 19 amino acids. The germline gives CDR1 LNHDA, CDR2 SQIVND (reference sequence). The CDR3 loop is CASSIGASGGPISYNEQFF. CDR3 DNA: TGTGCCAGTAGTATTGGGGCTAGCGGGGGCCCCATCTCCTACAATGAGCAGTTCTTC.

The rearrangement links TRBV5-6 to TRBJ2-1; a weak D match, TRBD2 (6 bases). The CDR3 loop spans 15 amino acids. Germline lookup yields CDR1 SGHDT and CDR2 YYEEEE. V shed 2 bases and J shed 10 bases, with 19 bases lying between them. The CDR3 DNA reads as TGTGCCAGCAGCTTTCAAGCGGGCCCGATACAAGAGCAGTTCTTC. Protein: CASSFQAGPIQEQFF.

The chain uses TRBV18 and TRBJ2-3; D possibly corresponds to TRBD1 (5 bases). Trimming removed 0 bases at V and 3 bases at J, with 7 bases between. Germline CDR1 KGHSH, CDR2 LQKENI. This CDR3 region has 14 residues. CDR3 DNA: TGTGCCAGCTCACCACCCTCAGGGACAGATACGCAGTATTTT. Translated: CASSPPSGTDTQYF.